This T cell receptor (beta chain) derives from a study of tumor-infiltrating lymphocytes in primary liver carcinoma. Study at large: Surgical resection treated primary liver carcinoma in the patients. Patients were both men and women, whose ages ran from 30 to 69 years.

Germline DNA was extracted alongside blood RNA, which was obtained from unsorted whole blood. Reverse transcription of roughly 480 ng total RNA with a constant-region primer produced TCR beta cDNA. The TCR beta library was amplified through three nested multiplex PCR rounds in a modified ARM-PCR procedure. Forward primers for TRBV1-TRBV30 and a C-beta reverse primer served the first two PCR rounds, at around 9 cycles each. TCRdb reanalysed the multiplex PCR reads using MiXCR and keeps one entry per CDR3 protein. Altogether 300,000 to 350,000 distinct CDR3 sequences are present, nearly 60% being singletons, with the ten largest covering over 15%. In the case of this clonotype: The antigen is unknown.

Germline CDR1 reads MDHEN; CDR2 reads SYDVKM. CDR3 length equals 16 residues. Between the trimmed V and J ends, which lost 6 bases and 0 bases, there was a span of 15 bases. Study-wide results and caveats: Tumor top-250-clone fractions significantly exceeded those of blood (p = 0.039). Between tumor regions, pairs overlapped more than tumor-adjacent and tumor-blood pairs did.

Specimen: peripheral blood. The source is a woman in her twenties or thirties with primary liver carcinoma and hepatitis B virus infection. This chain uses TRBV28 with TRBJ2-1; D is unresolved. The chain's CDR3 is CASRASELSSYNEQFF. DNA of the CDR3: TGTGCCAGCAGAGCTTCTGAACTGAGCTCCTACAATGAGCAGTTCTTC.